This T cell receptor (beta chain) was recovered during a study of T cell clonotyping in hematopoietic cell transplantation. Findings and limits, study-wide: Cells were unsorted, so CD4 and CD8 contributions were not separated.

Germline V gene data show CDR1 as MNHEY and CDR2 as SVGAGI. V dropped 10 bases and J dropped 3; count of bases not matched to a gene: 8. This CDR3 region has 14 residues. This clone has more than one count but fewer than ten. The antigen is not known. The repertoire was sequenced with immunoSEQ multiplex PCR; TCRdb's copy has only in-frame clones and lacks some. The table lists more than 12,000 clones, 62% of them singletons. This receptor was identified in a human donor who either received an allogeneic hematopoietic cell transplant for a myeloid malignancy or was a related donor (not recorded which). Some clones in this sample may be carry-over from other donors' samples. Sample: PBMCs. V and J are TRBV6-5 and TRBJ2-7; TRBD1 matches 11 bases. The CDR3 nucleotides are TGTGCCACCGGACAGGGGGCGCATGGCTACGAGCAGTACTTC. Translation: CATGQGAHGYEQYF.